The present T cell receptor (beta chain) was sequenced within a study of T cell responses to AZD1222 COVID-19 vaccine (dated by TCRdb to the early 2020s). About the full investigation: Because spike-specific TCR depth and breadth did not differ between the two schedules, AZD1222 recipients who got a second dose at roughly 4 weeks were pooled with those who got a second dose at roughly 12 weeks. A total of just over 230 trial participants underwent TCR sequencing, of whom 200 to 220 had received two doses of AZD1222 and 26 had received two doses of the MenACWY control vaccine. Trial participants were enrolled by age into subgroups of 18-55, 56-69 and 70-plus years, and 148, 28 and 57 TCR-sequenced participants, respectively, were included in these subgroups.

The CDR3 regions of human TCRbeta chains were analyzed by immunosequencing. Processing in the source paper ran as follows. Repertoire TCRs were matched against a reference library of SARS-CoV-2-specific TCRs generated with the MIRA antigen-specificity platform. Breadth was defined as the fraction of unique TCRs that were SARS-CoV-2-associated, and depth was defined as the fraction of total T cells that were SARS-CoV-2-associated. Each spike-specific TCR was assigned to its reactive spike region and to a CD4 or CD8 class using the MIRA data. Log10-transformed breadth and depth values were compared by one-way ANOVA with Sidak's multiple comparisons tests. TCRdb took this table from immuneACCESS and kept in-frame rearrangements with V and J called. Such tables lack part of the clones; where checked against another copy, unresolved V genes explain under half of the gap, and the rest is unexplained. V and J calls and clone size are copied from that table; D and trimming were computed from the DNA. The sample yields 90,000 to 120,000 clones; approximately 88% were counted once. The ten largest account for around 9% of the sample.

To note about this clone: It has no known antigen specificity. No per-base quality is available; no much larger clone lies one base away.

Results and caveats for the whole study, not just this receptor: Only a handful of AZD1222 recipients were SARS-CoV-2 seropositive at baseline, limiting conclusions about previously exposed vaccinees. The whole spike protein was spanned by vaccine-associated CD4 TCRs, and dominant responses were seen in regions 160-218 and 743-854. Because no day 14 peak-response samples were available, the repertoires could be characterized only after the peak T cell response. Reportedly, almost half of the unique spike-specific TCRs recognized epitopes lying outside the regions that are mutated in the B.1.351 and B.1.1.7 variants. Most participants were white British and females outnumbered males, and the authors suggested that clonal diversity may have been underestimated. In the small 56-69-year group, the increase in depth fell short of significance, most likely because of low power. Spike-specific TCR breadth and depth rose significantly after two AZD1222 doses compared with day 0 and with MenACWY recipients.

According to the germline V gene, CDR1 reads SNHLY and CDR2 reads FYNNEI. Including cysteine and phenylalanine, the CDR3 has 13 amino acids. Kept here is only the CDR3 DNA, which spans 39 bases and is read in frame from base 1. Deletion took 6 bases off V and 0 bases off J, with a span of 7 bases between the germline ends. This sample's time point label indicates: baseline before first vaccination. The vaccinee samples were drawn from two UK trials, COV001 and COV002, one of which was a single-blind randomized controlled phase 2/3 trial testing AZD1222 (ChAdOx1 nCoV-19) in healthy adults. For TCRbeta chain sequencing, PBMC samples were collected from trial participants at day 0 and at day 28 after the second dose.

The rearranged segments are TRBV2 and TRBJ2-3, with no D gene named confidently. Specimen: peripheral blood, collected on day 0 of AZD1222 vaccination. The source of this sequence is an adult in good health. The sequenced DNA is TGTGCCAGCAGAGAACCCAGCACAGATACGCAGTATTTT. Its protein is CASREPSTDTQYF.